This T cell receptor beta chain emerged from a study of blood T cell repertoires in COVID-19. About the study: Sources were T cells, B-cell-depleted T cells, or PBMCs; the material itself was cDNA or gDNA.

The CDR3 loop spans 16 amino acids. Trimming took 8 bases from V and 4 from J; bases not matched to a gene: 10. Germline lookup yields CDR1 MDHEN and CDR2 SYDVKM. Per the study methods: Reference gene primers were amplified, and this amplification served to estimate nucleated cell counts. The method was immunoSEQ multiplex PCR; TCRdb's version includes in-frame clones alone and lacks a portion of them. From that table come the V and J calls and clone size; the DNA was used to work out D and trimming. The table shows about 230,000 clones, with more than 75% occurring only once. This clone is a singleton in its sample. Other nucleotide sequences from this sample produce the same CDR3.

The material sequenced was peripheral blood. The V and J genes are TRBV28 and TRBJ1-5, with TRBD1 matching 11 bases. The source of this sequence is a man in his fifties or sixties with COVID-19, enrolled during active disease. The chain's CDR3 is CASSRGQGAGNQPQHF. Here the CDR3 DNA reads TGTGCCAGCTCCCGCGGACAGGGGGCAGGGAATCAGCCCCAGCATTTT.